These 22 T cell receptor beta chains came from one sample sequenced in a study of T-cell memory formation after mild COVID-19. TCRdb reprocessed the 5' RACE reads with MiXCR, giving one entry per CDR3 protein. Of under 300,000 distinct CDR3 sequences listed, 16% are singletons. Sequenced material: PBMCs or a T cell subset sorted from them (not recorded which). Every receptor here comes from a man between 18 and 29 years old who had mild COVID-19 (a few samples of this study predate the infection). Cell type and time point are not known.

The chain combines TRBV5-1 with TRBJ1-2; TRBD1 matches at 9 bases. The V gene end was trimmed by 3 bases and the J gene end by 6 bases; junction bases not matched to a gene: 6. In germline, CDR1 is SGHRS, CDR2 YFSETQ. The CDR3 totals 14 residues. CDR3 in amino acids: CASSWGTGPNGYTF. In DNA, the CDR3 is TGCGCCAGCAGCTGGGGGACAGGGCCTAATGGCTACACCTTC. Combining the CDR3 with reference TRBV5-1 and TRBJ1-2 gives the whole variable domain KAGVTQTPRYLIKTRGQQVTLSCSPISGHRSVSWYQQTPGQGLQFLFEYFSETQRNKGNFPGRFSGRQFSNSRSEMNVSTLELGDSALYLCASSWGTGPNGYTFGSGTRLTVV.

This clonotype was detected many times. This chain joins TRBV3-1 and TRBJ2-2; 7 nucleotides agree with TRBD1. CDR3 length: 15 residues. Germline CDR1 LGHDT, CDR2 YNNKEL (reference sequence). V shed 6 bases, J shed 5 bases, and the junction held 9 bases outside the gene matches. CDR3 in amino acids: CASRETGSGTGELFF. The CDR3 region has the DNA TGTGCCAGCAGAGAGACAGGGTCCGGGACCGGGGAGCTGTTTTTT.

The chain has TRBV5-1 and TRBJ1-3; 7 nucleotides line up with TRBD1. Unmatched junction bases numbered 6, after V lost 0 bases and J lost 0 bases. Germline CDR1 is SGHRS and CDR2 is YFSETQ. The CDR3 length is 17 residues. As DNA, the CDR3 is TGCGCCAGCAGCTTGGGCCTACAGGGGATCTCTGGAAACACCATATATTTT. This sequence encodes CASSLGLQGISGNTIYF.

This clonotype was observed a few times. The gene calls are TRBV3-1 and TRBJ2-5, with a tentative D call TRBD2 (5 bases). The germline V gene encodes CDR1 LGHDT and CDR2 YNNKEL (reference sequence). The ends were cut back, 7 bases at V and 4 bases at J, with 16 bases in the middle. The CDR3 is made up of 14 amino acids. CDR3 sequence reads: CASTKREGRETQYF. CDR3 in DNA: TGTGCCAGCACCAAACGAGAGGGTCGAGAGACCCAGTACTTC.

This clonotype has more than one count but fewer than ten. The genes are TRBV6-5 and TRBJ2-4, with D hard to call. Germline V gene lookup returns CDR1 MNHEY and CDR2 SVGAGI. The CDR3 runs 13 residues. V shed 4 bases and J shed 0 bases, with 4 bases lying between them. The CDR3 DNA sequence: TGTGCCAGCAGTTGGGGAGCCAAAAACATTCAGTACTTC. Translated: CASSWGAKNIQYF.

There are a few counts of this clonotype. The genes are TRBV5-1 and TRBJ2-3; D is perhaps TRBD2 (6 bases). CDR3 length: 16 residues. V lost 4 bases and J lost 0, with 15 bases in between. The germline V gene encodes CDR1 SGHRS and CDR2 YFSETQ. The DNA of the CDR3 is TGCGCCAGCAGCCCGGAGGTCGGGGGAAGCACAGATACGCAGTATTTT. It codes for CASSPEVGGSTDTQYF.

This clonotype was found a few times. The chain uses TRBV10-2 and TRBJ2-2; D is unclear. The CDR3 totals 13 residues. V shed 2 bases and J shed 6 bases, with 7 bases lying between them. Germline V gives CDR1 WSHSY, CDR2 SAAADI. In DNA form, the CDR3 reads TGCGCCAGCAGTGAGACGGCGTCCGGGGAGCTGTTTTTT. As protein: CASSETASGELFF.

The chain carries TRBV7-2 and TRBJ2-3; 7 nucleotides line up with TRBD1. Germline V gene data show CDR1 as SGHTA and CDR2 as FQGNSA. This CDR3 has 13 residues. V gave up 4 bases and J gave up 4 bases; unmatched junction bases: 2. CDR3 coding DNA: TGTGCCAGCAGCTGGACAGGCCCAGATACGCAGTATTTT. Its protein product is CASSWTGPDTQYF. The full variable domain, its missing parts supplied by reference TRBV7-2 and TRBJ2-3, is GAGVSQSPSNKVTEKGKDVELRCDPISGHTALYWYRQSLGQGLEFLIYFQGNSAPDKSGLPSDRFSAERTGGSVSTLTIQRTQQEDSAVYLCASSWTGPDTQYFGPGTRLTVL.

This chain links TRBV7-2 with TRBJ2-1, with 8 bases identical to TRBD1. Germline CDR1 and CDR2: SGHTA and FQGNSA. The CDR3 extends over 15 amino acids. Trimming removed 3 bases from V and 9 bases from J; junction bases left unmatched: 10. CDR3 amino acids: CASSFSDRVRSEQFF. Written as DNA, the CDR3 is TGTGCCAGCAGCTTTTCGGACAGGGTAAGGAGTGAGCAGTTCTTC.

The V call is TRBV7-9, the J call TRBJ1-1; no firm D call. This CDR3 comprises 14 residues. Trimming pared 3 bases from V and 4 bases from J, leaving 12 bases between. Per germline, CDR1 SEHNR and CDR2 FQNEAQ (reference sequence). Here the CDR3 reads CASSFSGTSTEAFF. Written as DNA, the CDR3 is TGTGCCAGCAGCTTTTCAGGAACATCCACTGAAGCTTTCTTT. Using reference TRBV7-9 and TRBJ1-1 for the parts outside the CDR3, the full variable domain is DTGVSQNPRHKITKRGQNVTFRCDPISEHNRLYWYRQTLGQGPEFLTYFQNEAQLEKSRLLSDRFSAERPKGSFSTLEIQRTEQGDSAMYLCASSFSGTSTEAFFGQGTRLTVV.

This clonotype has just one count. The V and J genes are TRBV20-1 and TRBJ2-5; TRBD2 agrees at 7 bases. V lost 5 bases and J lost 5; bases outside the gene matches: 14. The CDR3 is made up of 15 amino acids. Germline V gene data show CDR1 as DFQATT and CDR2 as SNEGSKA (reference sequence). CDR3 nucleotide sequence: TGCAGTGCTGCCCTGGAGGCGGCGGGGGACGAGACCCAGTACTTC. Translating gives CSAALEAAGDETQYF.

The rearrangement links TRBV20-1 to TRBJ1-2; tentatively, D is TRBD1 (5 bases). CDR1 is DFQATT and CDR2 is SNEGSKA in the germline V gene (reference sequence). With 3 bases removed from V and 4 bases from J, the gap between germline ends came to 9 bases. The CDR3 length is 12 residues. The CDR3 nucleotides are TGCAGTGCTAGGGGGACCAGCTATGGCTACACCTTC. This sequence encodes CSARGTSYGYTF.

This clonotype has only a few counts. This CDR3 reads CASSYPRQGQDTQYF. The CDR3, as DNA: TGTGCCAGCAGTTACCCCCGACAGGGGCAGGATACGCAGTATTTT. The chain joins TRBV6-2 or TRBV6-3 to TRBJ2-3, with 8 bases identical to TRBD1. With 2 bases clipped from V and 6 bases from J, the junction kept 7 bases outside the gene matches. This CDR3 region has 15 residues. In germline, CDR1 is MNHEY, CDR2 SVGEGT.

This clonotype has a handful of counts. The V gene is TRBV10-3, the J gene TRBJ1-5; D not certain. Deletions cut 0 bases from V and 8 bases from J, with 14 bases between. From germline, CDR1 is ENHRY and CDR2 SYGVKD. The CDR3 runs to 15 residues. The CDR3: CAISESMPVMEPQHF. The CDR3 DNA reads TGTGCCATCAGTGAGTCGATGCCAGTAATGGAGCCCCAGCATTTT.

This clonotype was counted only a few times. V gene TRBV7-2 combines with J gene TRBJ1-1, with D possibly being TRBD1 (5 bases). This CDR3 contains 14 residues. V was cut by 5 bases and J by 5 bases, with 15 bases left in between. Germline CDR1 reads SGHTA; CDR2 reads FQGNSA. The CDR3 DNA follows: TGTGCCAGCAGCCCCCTGGCAGGGAGGACTGAAGCTTTCTTT. Protein product: CASSPLAGRTEAFF.

The chain joins TRBV20-1 to TRBJ2-5; D could derive from TRBD1 or TRBD2 (7 bases each). Germline assignment: CDR1 DFQATT and CDR2 SNEGSKA (reference sequence). V shed 7 bases and J shed 3 bases, with 15 bases lying between them. This CDR3 is 13 amino acids long. This chain's CDR3 is CSGQGGGEETQYF. CDR3 DNA sequence: TGCAGTGGGCAGGGAGGGGGCGAAGAGACCCAGTACTTC.

The chain has TRBV4-3 and TRBJ1-3, with a weak D call TRBD1 (5 bases). The ends were cut back, 3 bases at V and 4 bases at J, with 10 bases in the middle. This CDR3 has 14 residues. The germline gives CDR1 LGHNA, CDR2 YSLEER. CDR3 loop: CASSHGGPGNTIYF. The CDR3 nucleotides are TGCGCCAGCAGCCATGGGGGACCCGGAAACACCATATATTTT.

The chain couples TRBV29-1 to TRBJ1-2, with D hard to call. From germline, CDR1 is SQVTM and CDR2 ANQGSEA. V dropped 6 bases and J dropped 2 bases, with 10 bases sitting between them. The CDR3 is made up of 12 amino acids. CDR3 in DNA: TGCAGCGTCCGGGGTTTCAACTATGGCTACACCTTC. Encoded protein: CSVRGFNYGYTF.

Only a few counts were recorded for this clonotype. This chain links TRBV5-1 with TRBJ2-7; possibly TRBD2 for D (5 bases). The V gene's germline CDR1 is SGHRS and CDR2 YFSETQ. This CDR3 region has 15 residues. V lost 4 bases to trimming and J lost 0 bases, with 14 bases between them. The CDR3 is CASSALVGSSYEQYF. CDR3 coding DNA: TGCGCCAGCAGCGCCTTAGTAGGGAGCTCCTACGAGCAGTACTTC.

The chain couples TRBV7-2 to TRBJ1-1; D is perhaps TRBD1 (5 bases). Germline assignment: CDR1 SGHTA and CDR2 FQGNSA. V dropped 7 bases and J dropped 0 bases, with 12 bases sitting between them. CDR3 length equals 14 residues. CDR3 loop: CASNQWGMNTEAFF. CDR3 coding DNA: TGTGCCAGCAATCAGTGGGGGATGAACACTGAAGCTTTCTTT.

The table lists this clonotype with a few counts. The chain links TRBV4-3 to TRBJ2-6, with D perhaps being TRBD1 or TRBD2 (6 bases each). Germline V gene lookup returns CDR1 LGHNA and CDR2 YSLEER. The CDR3 is 16 residues long. Trimming removed 0 bases at V and 4 bases at J, with 10 bases between. The CDR3 bases are TGCGCCAGCAGCCAAGATGGGGGGACAGGGGCCAACGTCCTGACTTTC. As protein: CASSQDGGTGANVLTF.

This rearrangement joins TRBV6-5 to TRBJ1-6; D remains ambiguous. Trimming removed 3 bases from V and 6 bases from J, with 12 bases in between. Looked up from germline, CDR1 is MNHEY and CDR2 is SVGAGI. This CDR3 has 15 residues. The CDR3 DNA follows: TGTGCCAGCAGTTATGGAGGCCTTAGTAATTCACCCCTCCACTTT. It encodes CASSYGGLSNSPLHF.